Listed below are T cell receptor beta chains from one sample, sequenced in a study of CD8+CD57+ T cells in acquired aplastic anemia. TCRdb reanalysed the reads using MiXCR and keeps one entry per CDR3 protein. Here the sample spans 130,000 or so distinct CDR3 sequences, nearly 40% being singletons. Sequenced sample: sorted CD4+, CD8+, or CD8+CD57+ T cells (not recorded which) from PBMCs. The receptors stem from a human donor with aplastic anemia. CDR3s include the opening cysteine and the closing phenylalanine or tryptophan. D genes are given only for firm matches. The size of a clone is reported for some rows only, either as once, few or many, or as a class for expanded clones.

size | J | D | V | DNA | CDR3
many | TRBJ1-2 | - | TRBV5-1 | TGCGCCAGCAGCCCCTACCAAGGTCGGAGGGGGGCGGTTGGCTACACCTTC | CASSPYQGRRGAVGYTF
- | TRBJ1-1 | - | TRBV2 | TGTGCCAGCAGGAGGAAAGGACAGACGAACATTGAGGCTTTCTTT | CASRRKGQTNIEAFF
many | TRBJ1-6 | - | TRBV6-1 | TGTGCCAGCAACTTGGGGGGGGAGGTCGAAGCCCTCCACTTT | CASNLGGEVEALHF
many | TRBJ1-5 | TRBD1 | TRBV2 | TGTGCCAGCAGTGGGGGACAGGGTAATCAGCCCCAGCATTTT | CASSGGQGNQPQHF
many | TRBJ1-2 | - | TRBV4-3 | TGCGCCAGCAGCCCCCAAAGGGAGACAGGCTACACCTTC | CASSPQRETGYTF
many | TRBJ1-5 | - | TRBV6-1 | TGTGCCAGCAGGGGGGGGCAGCCCCAGCATTTT | CASRGGQPQHF
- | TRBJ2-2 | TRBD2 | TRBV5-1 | TGCGCCAGCAGCCGGGGCGGGGGTGACTCCTACGAGCTGTTTTTT | CASSRGGGDSYELFF
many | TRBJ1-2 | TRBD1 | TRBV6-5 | TGTGCCAGCAGTCACGGACAGGCCGCCTATGGCTACACCTTC | CASSHGQAAYGYTF
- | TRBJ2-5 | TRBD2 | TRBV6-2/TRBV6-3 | TGTGCCGGCACCAAAGGCGGGGGGGCTTCGGAAGAGACCCAGTACTTC | CAGTKGGGASEETQYF
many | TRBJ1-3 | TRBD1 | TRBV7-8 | TGTGCCAGCAGCTACGGACAGGGAAGAAACACCATATATTTT | CASSYGQGRNTIYF
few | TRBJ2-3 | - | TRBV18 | TGTGCCAGCTCACCGAAGGGGGGCGGCACAGATACGCAGTATTTT | CASSPKGGGTDTQYF
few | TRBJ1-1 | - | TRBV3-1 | TGTGCCAGCAGCCATGACTTAATTGAGTTTGACACTGAAGCTTTCTTT | CASSHDLIEFDTEAFF
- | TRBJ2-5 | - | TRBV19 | TGTGCCAGTAGTACTTTCCGGGACAAACAAGAGACCCAGTACTTC | CASSTFRDKQETQYF
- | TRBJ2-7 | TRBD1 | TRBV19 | TGTGCCAGTGGACTGACAGGGAGCTCCTACGAGCAGTACTTC | CASGLTGSSYEQYF
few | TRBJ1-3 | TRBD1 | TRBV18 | TGTGCCAGCTCACCCGCGACAGGGCTCTCTGGAAACACCATATATTTT | CASSPATGLSGNTIYF
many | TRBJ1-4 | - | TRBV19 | TGTGCCAGTAGTATCCTAGTAGCAACTAATGAAAAACTGTTTTTT | CASSILVATNEKLFF
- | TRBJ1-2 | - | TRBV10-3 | TGTGCCGCCCAGGGGAAGGGCTATGGCTACACCTTC | CAAQGKGYGYTF
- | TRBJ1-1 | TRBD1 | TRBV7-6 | TGTGCCAACAGCAAGGGACAGAACACCGAAGCTTTCTTT | CANSKGQNTEAFF
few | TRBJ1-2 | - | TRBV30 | TGTGCCTGGAGGGGGGACCTTAACTATGGCTACACCTTC | CAWRGDLNYGYTF
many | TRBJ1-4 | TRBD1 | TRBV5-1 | TGCGCCAGCTCGACCGGGACAGGGGGAGAAAAACTGTTTTTT | CASSTGTGGEKLFF
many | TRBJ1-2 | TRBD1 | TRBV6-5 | TGTGCCAGCAGTTACGTGGGGAGACAGGGGGCCGGTGGCTACACCTTC | CASSYVGRQGAGGYTF
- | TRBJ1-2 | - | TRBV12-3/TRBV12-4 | TGTGCCAGCAAAAATTCGAAGCGGGGGCCAGCTAACTATGGCTACACCTTC | CASKNSKRGPANYGYTF
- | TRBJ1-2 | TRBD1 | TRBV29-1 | TGCAGCGTTGAGCCGACAGGGGGCAGAACCTCTTATGGCTACACCTTC | CSVEPTGGRTSYGYTF
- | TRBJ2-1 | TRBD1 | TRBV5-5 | TGTGCCAGCAGCTCGGGCAGGGGGCCGCTTGAGCAGTTCTTC | CASSSGRGPLEQFF
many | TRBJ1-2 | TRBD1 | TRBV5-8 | TGTGCCAGCAGCTGGGACAGGGAATACGGCTACACCTTC | CASSWDREYGYTF
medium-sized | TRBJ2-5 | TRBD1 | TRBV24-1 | TGTGCCACCAGTGACCCCGGGACAGGGCAAGAGACCCAGTACTTC | CATSDPGTGQETQYF
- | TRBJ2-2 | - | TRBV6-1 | TGTGCCAGCCGAATGGGGGGGGAGCTGTTTTTT | CASRMGGELFF
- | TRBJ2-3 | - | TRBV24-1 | TGTGCCACCAGTGATTTGCCCGCGGCAAGCACAGATACGCAGTATTTT | CATSDLPAASTDTQYF
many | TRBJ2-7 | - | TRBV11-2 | TGTGCCAGCAGCTATACCGGACCCCCCAGTGGAGCCTACGAGCAGTACTTC | CASSYTGPPSGAYEQYF
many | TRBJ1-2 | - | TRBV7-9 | TGTGCCAGCAGCCTCTCGGACAGCCAACCCCCAGACACCTTC | CASSLSDSQPPDTF
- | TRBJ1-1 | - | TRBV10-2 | TGCGCCAGCAGTGGGACCGGGACCGCCATTAGGGACACTGAAGCTTTCTTT | CASSGTGTAIRDTEAFF
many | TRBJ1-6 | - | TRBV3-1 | TGTGCCAGCAGCCGAAGCGACAGGTTCAATTCACCCCTCCACTTT | CASSRSDRFNSPLHF
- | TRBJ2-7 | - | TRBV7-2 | TGTGCAAGCAGCTCAATCAGCCGGTTCGACCAGTACTTC | CASSSISRFDQYF
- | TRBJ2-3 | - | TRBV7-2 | TGTGCCAGCAGCTTGCCAGGAACAGATACGCAGTATTTT | CASSLPGTDTQYF
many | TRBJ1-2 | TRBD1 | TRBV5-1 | TGCGCCAGCAGAGCCGCCCACCCCAGGGGGCAGGAAGGCTACACCTTC | CASRAAHPRGQEGYTF
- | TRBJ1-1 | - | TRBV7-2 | TGTGCCAGCAGCTTAGCAGGGGTGGCTATGAGCACTGAAGCTTTCTTT | CASSLAGVAMSTEAFF
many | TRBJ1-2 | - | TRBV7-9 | TGTGCCAGCAGCTTAGGAGGAGGGAACTATGGCTACACCTTC | CASSLGGGNYGYTF
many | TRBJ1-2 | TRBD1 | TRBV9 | TGTGCCAGCAGCGTCGACACAGGGGGCTATGGCTACACCTTC | CASSVDTGGYGYTF
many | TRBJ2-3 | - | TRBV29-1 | TGCAGCGCCGCGTCCATGGGGTCGGGAGATACGCAGTATTTT | CSAASMGSGDTQYF
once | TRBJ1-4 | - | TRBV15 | TGTGCCACCAGCAGAGGGGGTCTGGGGCACGACGGTGAAAAACTGTTTTTT | CATSRGGLGHDGEKLFF
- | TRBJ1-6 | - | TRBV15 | TGTGCCACCAGCAGAGATGCAGGGCCAAATGGTTCACCCCTCCACTTT | CATSRDAGPNGSPLHF
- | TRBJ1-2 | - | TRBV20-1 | TGCAGTGCTAGTGGGCGGGACTATGGCTACACCTTC | CSASGRDYGYTF
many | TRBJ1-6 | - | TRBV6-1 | TGTGCCACCAAGTCCGGCTCCTATAATTCACCCCTCCACTTT | CATKSGSYNSPLHF
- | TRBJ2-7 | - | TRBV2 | TGTGCCAGCAGCCTAGGTGGGTTGTGGGACGAGCAGTACTTC | CASSLGGLWDEQYF
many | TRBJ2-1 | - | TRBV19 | TGTGCCAGTAGTATGAAAAGATACAATGAGCAGTTCTTC | CASSMKRYNEQFF
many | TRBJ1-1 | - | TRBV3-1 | TGTGCCAGCAGCCCATACCCCGGGAATGAAGCTTTCTTT | CASSPYPGNEAFF
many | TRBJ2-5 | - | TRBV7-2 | TGTGCCAGCAGCTTTCCCTCTTATGAGACCCAGTACTTC | CASSFPSYETQYF